The sequence of this T cell receptor beta chain was determined in a study of blood T cell repertoires in COVID-19. At the level of the study: The origin of the acute and convalescent COVID-19 samples was the United States, Italy and Spain. Sources were T cells, B-cell-depleted T cells, or PBMCs; the material itself was cDNA or gDNA.

Original methodology: Counts of nucleated cells, estimated from reference gene primer amplification, were obtained. Sequenced by immunoSEQ multiplex PCR; TCRdb stores in-frame clones only, minus some. D and trimming come from the DNA, and the V and J calls and clone size come from that table. The repertoire holds about 110,000 clones, with 76% as singletons. As for this clone: One end of the junction does not line up with germline, which may come from a read error. This sample includes further DNA sequences coding for the same CDR3.

Sequencing was carried out using peripheral blood. The sequence was obtained from a woman aged 80 or older with acute or convalescent COVID-19.

The CDR3: CASSLGTGFSNQPQHF. CDR3 bases: TGTGCTAGCAGTTTGGGGACTGGGTTTAGCAATCAGCCCCAGCATTTT. The rearrangement links TRBV28 to TRBJ1-5, with a tentative D call TRBD1 (5 bases). The CDR3 loop spans 16 amino acids. Germline V gene lookup returns CDR1 MDHEN and CDR2 SYDVKM.